This T cell receptor (beta chain) was recovered during a study of blood T cell repertoires in COVID-19. About the research overall: Collection of acute and convalescent COVID-19 samples took place in the United States, Italy and Spain.

Authors' data handling: Cell counts per sample came from amplifying reference gene primers. Assay: immunoSEQ multiplex PCR; the TCRdb copy retains only in-frame clones and omits some. V and J calls and clone size are those listed in that table; D and trimming were worked out from the DNA. The top ten hold roughly 8.6% of the sample, which has hundreds of thousands of clones, 75% to 90% seen once. This CDR3 region has 15 residues. Germline CDR1 is KGHSH and CDR2 is LQKENI. V shed 3 bases, J shed 6 bases, and the junction held 10 bases outside the gene matches. The sequence came from a human donor in a cohort sampled during active COVID-19. The V call is TRBV18, the J call TRBJ1-1, with 7 positions matching TRBD1. Sequenced material: peripheral blood. In nucleotides, the CDR3 is TGTGCCAGCTCACCGCAGGAGGGGGCGCTTGCTGAAGCTTTCTTT. Its protein is CASSPQEGALAEAFF.